This is a list of T cell receptor beta chains from one sample in a study of cytomegalovirus exposure and HLA in healthy donors. TCRdb keeps only in-frame clones here, not all; method: immunoSEQ multiplex PCR. Of about 170,000 clones detected, 70% to 80% appear once; the ten largest clones hold less than 0.9%. The specimen sequenced was PBMCs. Receptor source: a female donor in good health and CMV-seronegative. CDR3s include the opening cysteine and the closing phenylalanine or tryptophan. The D gene is left open where the match is weak. Clone size, where shown, is once, few, many, or a class for clones that have expanded.

clone size: .; V gene: TRBV20-1; J gene: TRBJ2-7; D gene: .; CDR3 DNA: TGCAGTGCCGGTAGTTACGAGCAGTACTTC; CDR3 protein: CSAGSYEQYF
clone size: .; V gene: TRBV27; J gene: TRBJ2-7; D gene: .; CDR3 DNA: TGTGCCAGCAGTGGGGGTTACGGGGGAAGCTCCTACGAGCAGTACTTC; CDR3 protein: CASSGGYGGSSYEQYF
clone size: few; V gene: TRBV13; J gene: TRBJ2-7; D gene: TRBD2; CDR3 DNA: TGTGCCAGCAGCTCCCAAAAGACTAGCGGGAACCAGGGGCGGTACTTC; CDR3 protein: CASSSQKTSGNQGRYF
clone size: .; V gene: TRBV19; J gene: TRBJ2-5; D gene: .; CDR3 DNA: TGTGCCAGTAGTATAGCGGGAGAGTGGGAGACCCAGTACTTC; CDR3 protein: CASSIAGEWETQYF
clone size: .; V gene: TRBV6-4; J gene: TRBJ1-5; D gene: .; CDR3 DNA: TGTGCCAGCAGTGAAAGGGCAGGGTACAATCAGCCCCAGCATTTT; CDR3 protein: CASSERAGYNQPQHF
clone size: .; V gene: TRBV5-1; J gene: TRBJ2-5; D gene: .; CDR3 DNA: TGCGCCAGCAGCTTGGAGGGGAACCAAGAGACCCAGTACTTC; CDR3 protein: CASSLEGNQETQYF
clone size: .; V gene: TRBV6-4; J gene: TRBJ2-7; D gene: TRBD1; CDR3 DNA: TGTGCCAGCGAGACTCGGACAGGCGTCTCCTACGAGCAGTACTTC; CDR3 protein: CASETRTGVSYEQYF
clone size: .; V gene: TRBV7-9; J gene: TRBJ2-3; D gene: .; CDR3 DNA: TGTGCCAGCAGCTTAGAGATAAGCTCCAATACGCAGTATTTT; CDR3 protein: CASSLEISSNTQYF
clone size: .; V gene: TRBV6-1; J gene: TRBJ2-7; D gene: .; CDR3 DNA: TGTGCCAGCAGTGAGGCAGGGTACGAGCAGTACTTC; CDR3 protein: CASSEAGYEQYF
clone size: .; V gene: TRBV6-4; J gene: TRBJ2-1; D gene: TRBD2; CDR3 DNA: TGTGCCAGCAGCTCTTTAGCGGGAGAAGGTAAGTTCTTC; CDR3 protein: CASSSLAGEGKFF
clone size: once; V gene: TRBV9; J gene: TRBJ1-3; D gene: .; CDR3 DNA: TGTGCCAGCAGCGCACTCCGTACTGGAAACACCATATATTTT; CDR3 protein: CASSALRTGNTIYF
clone size: .; V gene: TRBV19; J gene: TRBJ2-7; D gene: .; CDR3 DNA: .; CDR3 protein: CASSILAGTKGLAGGPGSYEQYF
clone size: once; V gene: TRBV11-2; J gene: TRBJ2-7; D gene: .; CDR3 DNA: TGTGCCAGCAGCTTATCGAGGCACGAGCAGTACTTC; CDR3 protein: CASSLSRHEQYF
clone size: .; V gene: TRBV2; J gene: TRBJ2-6; D gene: TRBD2; CDR3 DNA: TGTGCCAGCAGTGAAGCTATAGCGGGCCTGACTTTC; CDR3 protein: CASSEAIAGLTF
clone size: .; V gene: TRBV7-8; J gene: TRBJ1-1; D gene: .; CDR3 DNA: TGTGCCAGCAGCTTGGGGGGGCCCACTGAAGCTTTCTTT; CDR3 protein: CASSLGGPTEAFF
clone size: .; V gene: TRBV5-4; J gene: TRBJ2-2; D gene: TRBD1; CDR3 DNA: TGTGCCAGCAGCTTACTTATAGGGGGCGCGACCGGGGAGCTGTTTTTT; CDR3 protein: CASSLLIGGATGELFF
clone size: few; V gene: TRBV27; J gene: TRBJ1-5; D gene: .; CDR3 DNA: TGTGCCAGCGGACTAAATCAGCCCCAGCATTTT; CDR3 protein: CASGLNQPQHF
clone size: .; V gene: TRBV7-7; J gene: TRBJ1-5; D gene: .; CDR3 DNA: TGTGCTAGCAGCTTGGGCCGGGGGGATAGCAATCAGCCCCAGCATTTT; CDR3 protein: CASSLGRGDSNQPQHF
clone size: .; V gene: TRBV4-3; J gene: TRBJ1-4; D gene: .; CDR3 DNA: TGCGCCAGCAGCCAAGAACGGCGGGGCCGGGGTGAAAAACTGTTTTTT; CDR3 protein: CASSQERRGRGEKLFF
clone size: .; V gene: TRBV4-1; J gene: TRBJ1-4; D gene: TRBD1; CDR3 DNA: TGCGCCAGCAGCCAAGCTCCGGGACAGGGGGTTCGTGAAAAACTGTTTTTT; CDR3 protein: CASSQAPGQGVREKLFF
clone size: .; V gene: TRBV19; J gene: TRBJ2-1; D gene: .; CDR3 DNA: TGTGCCAGTGGGTACAGCTCCTACAATGAGCAGTTCTTC; CDR3 protein: CASGYSSYNEQFF
clone size: .; V gene: TRBV19; J gene: TRBJ2-3; D gene: .; CDR3 DNA: TGTGCCAGTAAGAGTCGCCTCTTTACGCAGTATTTT; CDR3 protein: CASKSRLFTQYF